The clone carrying this T cell receptor beta chain was recorded a few times. Antigen specificity is unknown. This specimen belongs to a study of quantifying T cell responses using KT2 cells. Study details: TCR alpha and beta constant-region primers primed reverse transcription of RNA. The second PCR ran as a qPCR until a predetermined fluorescence threshold was reached. General observations from the study: Very high KT2 spike-in numbers caused saturation in KT2 sequence detection.

The cDNA 3' end received a ligated oligonucleotide with a UMI. First-round PCR used 3 to 4 cycles and beta primers RC1.1 and RC1.2 covering TRBC1 and TRBC2. One entry per CDR3 protein results from TCRdb running MiXCR on the UMI-ligation and nested PCR reads. This sample has fewer than 60,000 distinct CDR3 sequences; around 10% occur once, and the top ten carry around 9.3%. The sample is PBMC spiked with counted cells of clone KT2. After removal of 4 bases from V and 0 bases from J, the junction contained 2 bases not matched to a gene. Germline V gene data show CDR1 as KGHSH and CDR2 as LQKENI. The CDR3 length is 16 residues.

The chain carries TRBV18 and TRBJ2-2; 10 nucleotides agree with TRBD1. The clonotype originates from a human donor. The sequenced material came from PBMCs spiked with cells of the T cell clone KT2. The CDR3 bases are TGTGCCAGCTCACAGACAGGGGGCGCGAACACCGGGGAGCTGTTTTTT. Translating it yields CASSQTGGANTGELFF.